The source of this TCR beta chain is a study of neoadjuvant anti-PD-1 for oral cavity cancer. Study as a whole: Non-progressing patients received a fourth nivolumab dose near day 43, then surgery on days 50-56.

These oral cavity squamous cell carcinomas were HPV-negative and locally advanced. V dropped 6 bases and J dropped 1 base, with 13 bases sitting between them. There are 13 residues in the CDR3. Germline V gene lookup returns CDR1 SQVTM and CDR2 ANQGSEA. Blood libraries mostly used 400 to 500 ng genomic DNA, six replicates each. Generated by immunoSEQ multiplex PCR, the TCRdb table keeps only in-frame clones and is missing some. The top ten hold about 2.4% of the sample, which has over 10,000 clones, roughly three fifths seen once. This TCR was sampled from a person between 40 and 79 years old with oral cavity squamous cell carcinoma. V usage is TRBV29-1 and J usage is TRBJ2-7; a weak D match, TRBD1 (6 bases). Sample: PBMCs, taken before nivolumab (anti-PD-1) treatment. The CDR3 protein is CSVRPGQSYEQYF. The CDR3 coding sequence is TGCAGCGTGAGGCCGGGACAATCCTACGAGCAGTACTTC.